The clone carrying this T cell receptor beta chain appeared many times. Its antigen is unknown. This sample was included in a study of regulatory T cells in long-lasting Graves disease. V lost 7 bases to trimming and J lost 1 base; unmatched junction nucleotides: 3. The CDR3 length is 15 residues. CDR1 is MNHEY, CDR2 SVGEGT, per germline. Specified time point: newly diagnosed GD, antithyroid drugs for less than 3 months. Construction of the TCR library relied on RNA isolated from PBMCs. Study-wide points: With persistent disease, TRBV28, TRBJ1-2 and TRBJ2-5 were the favored segments.

Arm-PCR with iRepertoire HTBI primers amplified the CDR3 regions for these TCR beta libraries. From the multiplex PCR reads, TCRdb called clonotypes with MiXCR, one entry per CDR3 protein. Altogether fewer than 350,000 distinct CDR3 sequences are present, 15% to 20% being singletons, with the ten largest covering about 40%. The chain combines TRBV6-2 or TRBV6-3 with TRBJ2-6, with 8 positions matching TRBD1. The sample was peripheral blood mononuclear cells (PBMCs), taken at new diagnosis, from a patient treated with antithyroid drugs. The TCR comes from a female donor with Graves disease. DNA of the CDR3: TGTGCCAGCAAGGGACAGGCGTCTGGGGCCAACGTCCTGACTTTC. Its protein is CASKGQASGANVLTF.